This T cell receptor (beta chain) was sequenced during a study of T cell responses to AZD1222 COVID-19 vaccine. Trimming stripped 1 base from V and 4 bases from J, with 8 bases between. The germline gives CDR1 SEHNR, CDR2 FQNEAQ (reference sequence). The length of the CDR3 is 14 residues. Regarding the study as a whole: Recipients of two AZD1222 doses showed rising Spike-specific TCR breadth and depth. Just five to seven people given AZD1222 tested seropositive at baseline. Unmutated variant regions reportedly attract nearly half of all spike-specific TCRs.

Assay used: immunoSEQ multiplex PCR; TCRdb lists only in-frame clones, some missing. Here the sample spans more than 110,000 clones, 85% to 95% being singletons. The count of this clone is one. Its target is not known. The chain recombines TRBV7-9 with TRBJ1-5; D ambiguous. This clonotype originated in an adult in good health. The source material was peripheral blood, sampled on day 0 of AZD1222 vaccination. The CDR3 sequence is CASSLETSNQPQHF. DNA for the CDR3: TGTGCCAGCAGCTTAGAGACCTCGAATCAGCCCCAGCATTTT.